This TCR beta chain derives from a study of T cells after yellow fever vaccination. From the 5' RACE reads, TCRdb called clonotypes with MiXCR, one entry per CDR3 protein. This table has some 290,000 distinct CDR3 sequences, roughly a tenth appearing once. Germline CDR1 reads SGHNT; CDR2 reads YENEEA. The germline V and J ends were trimmed by 1 base and 0 bases, with 18 bases remaining between them. This CDR3 has 18 amino acids. This clonotype was counted a few times. This receptor was identified in a man aged 18 to 29 who received the YFV17D yellow fever vaccine. The chain couples TRBV11-3 to TRBJ2-5; D possibly corresponds to TRBD2 (7 bases). The material was CD4+ T cells sorted from PBMCs, obtained 45 days after the yellow fever booster vaccination. CDR3 sequence: CASSLGGAGAVYQETQYF. CDR3 nucleotides: TGTGCCAGCAGCTTAGGAGGTGCGGGGGCCGTGTACCAAGAGACCCAGTACTTC.